The T cell receptor beta chain described here comes from a study of T-cell memory formation after mild COVID-19. This CDR3 has 14 amino acids. Germline assignment: CDR1 MNHNS and CDR2 SASEGT. The junction had 10 bases not matched to a gene; V was cut back by 1 base and J by 16 bases. Overall study findings and caveats: Clones shrinking from day 15 to 85 showed even CD4/CD8 mixes; later expanders tilted CD4+.

The table lists this clonotype with a few counts. Its antigen is not known. TCRdb re-derived calls from the 5' RACE reads in MiXCR, one entry per CDR3 protein. The data hold 500,000 to 600,000 distinct CDR3 sequences, with more than 15% observed a single time. Specimen: PBMCs or a T cell subset sorted from them (not recorded which). J is TRBJ1-4 and V is TRBV6-1, with 9 bases lining up with TRBD1. The sequence derives from an adult woman who had mild COVID-19 (a few samples of this study predate the infection). Cell type and time point are not known. The CDR3 protein is CASSEDRGLGGRFF. CDR3 DNA sequence: TGTGCCAGCAGTGAAGACAGGGGGCTGGGGGGTAGGTTTTTT.